The source of this T cell receptor beta chain is a study of blood T cell repertoires in COVID-19. The table came from immunoSEQ multiplex PCR; TCRdb's copy has only in-frame clones and leaves some out. The sample has around 86,000 clones, around 85% seen once. The CDR3 extends over 16 amino acids. Germline CDR1 WSHSY, CDR2 SAAADI. Trimming took off 0 bases at V and 0 bases at J, with 12 bases between the two ends. Material for sequencing was peripheral blood. The sequence derives from a human donor in a cohort sampled during active COVID-19. This chain links TRBV10-2 with TRBJ2-7; TRBD1 is a possible D gene (7 bases). The CDR3 region is CASSESAGQSSYEQYF. As DNA, the CDR3 is TGCGCCAGCAGTGAGTCCGCGGGACAGAGCTCCTACGAGCAGTACTTC.